The next 30 T cell receptor beta chains were all read from a single sample in a study of T-cell memory formation after mild COVID-19. TCRdb recomputed calls from the 5' RACE reads with MiXCR, one row per CDR3 protein. In the table there are under 650,000 distinct CDR3 sequences, roughly 18% of which are singletons. The specimen was PBMCs or a T cell subset sorted from them (not recorded which). These receptors were obtained from an adult woman who had mild COVID-19 (a few samples of this study predate the infection). Cell type and time point are not known.

There are a few counts of this clonotype. This chain links TRBV5-1 with TRBJ2-7, with 11 bases aligning to TRBD2. Germline V gives CDR1 SGHRS, CDR2 YFSETQ. The V and J ends lost 4 bases and 2 bases, in that order; junction bases with no gene match: 8. The CDR3 sequence is 16 residues long. The CDR3 coding sequence is TGCGCCAGCAGCACGGGACTAGCGGTAATTCCCTACGAGCAGTACTTC. Translating it yields CASSTGLAVIPYEQYF. Looking up the rest from reference TRBV5-1 and TRBJ2-7 gives the full variable domain: KAGVTQTPRYLIKTRGQQVTLSCSPISGHRSVSWYQQTPGQGLQFLFEYFSETQRNKGNFPGRFSGRQFSNSRSEMNVSTLELGDSALYLCASSTGLAVIPYEQYFGPGTRLTVT.

This clonotype was observed at least ten times. This chain connects TRBV3-1 to TRBJ2-2, with D unresolved. V was clipped by 8 bases and J by 3 bases, with 10 bases between them. CDR3 length: 13 residues. Germline CDR1 and CDR2: LGHDT and YNNKEL (reference sequence). The CDR3 is CASERSDTGELFF. DNA of the CDR3: TGTGCCAGCGAGCGTTCGGACACCGGGGAGCTGTTTTTT.

V and J are TRBV5-4 and TRBJ1-2; 7 bases agree with TRBD1. The germline CDR1 and CDR2 sequences are SGHNT and YYREEE (reference sequence). The J segment lost 1 base and the V segment lost 2 bases, leaving 5 bases of the junction unmatched. The CDR3 has 15 amino acids. The CDR3: CASSFPTGNNYGYTF. In DNA form, the CDR3 reads TGTGCCAGCAGCTTCCCGACAGGGAATAACTATGGCTACACCTTC.

This clonotype was picked up a small number of times. The chain combines TRBV5-6 with TRBJ2-6; D is uncertain. With 4 bases removed from V and 1 base from J, the gap between germline ends came to 9 bases. Looked up from germline, CDR1 is SGHDT and CDR2 is YYEEEE. The CDR3 has 15 amino acids. CDR3 residues: CASSPVGSGANVLTF. Here the CDR3 DNA reads TGTGCCAGCAGCCCCGTGGGATCTGGGGCCAACGTCCTGACTTTC. Together with reference TRBV5-6 and TRBJ2-6, the CDR3 gives the full variable domain: DAGVTQSPTHLIKTRGQQVTLRCSPKSGHDTVSWYQQALGQGPQFIFQYYEEEERQRGNFPDRFSGHQFPNYSSELNVNALLLGDSALYLCASSPVGSGANVLTFGAGSRLTVL.

In this sample, this clonotype turned up a few times. For the CDR3, the DNA is TGTGCCAGCAGCTTAGCCCCGGGACAGGCTGGCTACGAGCAGTACTTC. It yields the protein CASSLAPGQAGYEQYF. The rearrangement uses TRBV7-2 and TRBJ2-7, with 8 bases fitting TRBD1. This CDR3 contains 16 residues. With 0 bases clipped from V and 3 bases from J, the junction kept 7 bases outside the gene matches. Germline CDR1 is SGHTA and CDR2 is FQGNSA.

In its sample, this clonotype was seen a few times. The rearrangement links TRBV3-1 to TRBJ2-1; D may be TRBD1 (6 bases). Germline loops: CDR1 LGHDT, CDR2 YNNKEL (reference sequence). The CDR3 covers 15 residues. V lost 4 bases and J 3 bases, leaving 13 bases between the germline ends. This CDR3 is CASSPGEIGYNEQFF. DNA of the CDR3: TGTGCCAGCAGCCCAGGGGAGATTGGCTACAATGAGCAGTTCTTC.

The CDR3 spells CASSHRTGKGLYEQYF. CDR3 sequence (DNA): TGTGCCAGCAGTCATCGGACAGGGAAGGGTCTATACGAGCAGTACTTC. The V and J genes are TRBV12-3 or TRBV12-4 and TRBJ2-7; 8 positions match TRBD1. V dropped 5 bases and J dropped 4; count of bases not matched to a gene: 13. This CDR3 is 16 amino acids long.

There are many counts of this clonotype. The J gene is TRBJ1-6, the V gene TRBV12-3 or TRBV12-4; tentatively, D is TRBD1 (5 bases). V lost 5 bases, J lost 7 bases, and 15 bases lay in between. CDR3 length: 15 residues. The CDR3 here is CASSNFGALNSPLHF. DNA for the CDR3: TGTGCCAGCAGTAACTTCGGGGCCCTCAATTCACCCCTCCACTTT.

This chain connects TRBV7-7 to TRBJ2-1; 10 positions match TRBD2. Germline V gene data show CDR1 as SSHAT and CDR2 as FNYEAQ (reference sequence). Germline trimming cut 8 bases from V and 4 bases from J; bases unmatched to any gene: 5. The CDR3 is 14 amino acids. CDR3 nucleotide sequence: TGTGCCAGCGGACCGGGACTAGCGTACAATGAGCAGTTCTTC. It translates to CASGPGLAYNEQFF.

The chain uses TRBV10-2 and TRBJ1-1, with 7 bases lining up with TRBD1. The CDR3 has 15 residues. CDR1 and CDR2 (germline): WSHSY, SAAADI. After removal of 8 bases from V and 4 bases from J, the junction contained 13 bases not matched to a gene. As DNA, the CDR3 is TGCGCCAGCTGTCCCCGACAGGGTTATAGCACTGAAGCTTTCTTT. Translation gives CASCPRQGYSTEAFF.

V gene TRBV27 combines with J gene TRBJ2-6; D is uncertain. V gave up 6 bases and J gave up 1 base, with 13 bases separating them. The CDR3 extends over 16 amino acids. The germline gives CDR1 MNHEY, CDR2 SMNVEV (reference sequence). This chain's CDR3 is CASSHEYASGANVLTF. CDR3 nucleotides: TGTGCCAGCAGCCACGAATACGCTTCTGGGGCCAACGTCCTGACTTTC.

The J gene is TRBJ1-3, the V gene TRBV10-2; TRBD1 is a possible D gene (6 bases). From germline, CDR1 is WSHSY and CDR2 SAAADI. Trimming stripped 5 bases from V and 0 bases from J, with 14 bases between. The CDR3 length is 16 residues. The CDR3 here is CASSNSGHLSGNTIYF. The DNA of the CDR3 is TGCGCCAGCAGTAATTCGGGACATCTCTCTGGAAACACCATATATTTT.

The chain is built from TRBV7-2 and TRBJ1-1; D call uncertain. The V end was cut by 0 bases, the J end by 3 bases, with 11 bases between. CDR1 and CDR2 from the germline V gene are SGHTA and FQGNSA. This CDR3 has 15 residues. CDR3 sequence (DNA): TGTGCCAGCAGCTTAGCCAACACAGCGGACACTGAAGCTTTCTTT. Protein: CASSLANTADTEAFF.

This chain links TRBV7-2 with TRBJ2-5; TRBD2 matches 8 bases. Per germline, CDR1 SGHTA and CDR2 FQGNSA. The CDR3 sequence is 16 residues long. With 5 bases clipped from V and 0 bases from J, the junction kept 8 bases outside the gene matches. This CDR3 is CASSRGLVANQETQYF. The CDR3 DNA reads TGTGCCAGCAGCCGGGGACTAGTAGCGAACCAAGAGACCCAGTACTTC.

This clonotype was detected only a few times. CDR3 DNA sequence: TGTGCCAGCAGCCTAGGGACAGGGGCGAGGAACACTGAAGCTTTCTTT. Translated: CASSLGTGARNTEAFF. V gene TRBV7-9 combines with J gene TRBJ1-1, with TRBD1 identical over 10 bases. CDR3 length: 16 amino acids. Germline CDR1 and CDR2: SEHNR and FQNEAQ (reference sequence). The junction had 7 bases not matched to a gene; V was cut back by 5 bases and J by 1 base.

The gene calls are TRBV24-1 and TRBJ2-3, with 9 bases that match TRBD1. The V and J ends lost 3 bases and 5 bases, in that order; junction bases with no gene match: 11. The CDR3 is made up of 17 amino acids. CDR1 and CDR2 (germline): KGHDR, SFDVKD. CDR3 amino acids: CATSDPARQGEGDTQYF. DNA for the CDR3: TGTGCCACCAGTGATCCAGCACGACAGGGGGAAGGAGATACGCAGTATTTT.

The chain has TRBV4-3 and TRBJ1-6; D is unresolved. V lost 1 base to trimming and J lost 4 bases, with 11 bases between them. CDR1 and CDR2 from the germline V gene are LGHNA and YSLEER. The CDR3 is made up of 16 amino acids. The CDR3, as DNA: TGCGCCAGCAGCCAAGGGGTCTATTTATATAATTCACCCCTCCACTTT. Protein: CASSQGVYLYNSPLHF.

The genes are TRBV27 and TRBJ1-5; TRBD1 might be the D (6 bases). Looked up from germline, CDR1 is MNHEY and CDR2 is SMNVEV (reference sequence). V was clipped by 8 bases and J by 0 bases, with 17 bases between them. The CDR3 runs 16 residues. CDR3 in DNA: TGTGCCAGCGGTTGTCGGGACATTTATAGCAATCAGCCCCAGCATTTT. Translation: CASGCRDIYSNQPQHF.

CDR3 in DNA: TGCAGTGCTAGTGGACAAATATGGCTAGACACTGAAGCTTTCTTT. It specifies CSASGQIWLDTEAFF. This chain links TRBV20-1 with TRBJ1-1; TRBD1 is a possible D gene (5 bases). The CDR3 is made up of 15 amino acids. Germline assignment: CDR1 DFQATT and CDR2 SNEGSKA (reference sequence). V lost 3 bases and J lost 3, with 17 bases in between.

This clonotype was counted many times. The chain joins TRBV5-1 to TRBJ2-2; 8 bases line up with TRBD1. Germline loops: CDR1 SGHRS, CDR2 YFSETQ. The CDR3 totals 16 residues. V trimming: 2 bases; J trimming: 4 bases; junction bases outside the gene matches: 7. CDR3: CASSLSSQGATGELFF. CDR3 nucleotides: TGCGCCAGCAGCTTAAGTTCCCAGGGGGCCACCGGGGAGCTGTTTTTT.

Only one count was recorded for this clonotype. The chain joins TRBV20-1 to TRBJ2-5; D ambiguous. The CDR3 runs 15 residues. Germline V gives CDR1 DFQATT, CDR2 SNEGSKA (reference sequence). Trimming cost V 0 bases and J 5 bases, with 16 bases left between them. The CDR3 spells CSARDFAMVGETQYF. The CDR3 region has the DNA TGCAGTGCTAGAGATTTTGCCATGGTCGGGGAGACCCAGTACTTC.

This clonotype was seen ten or more times. This chain uses TRBV5-1 with TRBJ2-5; perhaps TRBD2 as D (6 bases). Per germline, CDR1 SGHRS and CDR2 YFSETQ. V was shortened by 3 bases and J by 2 bases, with 8 bases between the two germline ends. CDR3 length: 13 residues. The DNA of the CDR3 is TGCGCCAGCAGCTCGGGACTTCAAGAGACCCAGTACTTC. Encoded protein: CASSSGLQETQYF.

The V and J genes are TRBV27 and TRBJ2-7, with D perhaps TRBD1 (6 bases). The V and J ends lost 6 bases and 2 bases respectively, with 14 bases between them. The CDR3 contains 14 residues. The germline CDR1 and CDR2 sequences are MNHEY and SMNVEV (reference sequence). CDR3 in DNA: TGTGCCAGCAGCCGGACAGTGGGGGCCTACGAGCAGTACTTC. Protein product: CASSRTVGAYEQYF.

About this clonotype: With a much larger clone just one base away, this may be a read error. The chain recombines TRBV7-3 with TRBJ2-2, with D hard to call. The CDR3 is 14 residues long. In germline, CDR1 is SGHTA, CDR2 FQGTGA. The V end was cut by 3 bases, the J end by 3 bases, with 8 bases between. CDR3 bases: TGTGCCAGCAGCTTGGTCAGTGACACCGGGGAGCTGTTTTTT. Translating gives CASSLVSDTGELFF.

Many counts were recorded for this clonotype. The chain joins TRBV12-3 or TRBV12-4 to TRBJ2-1; weak D call: TRBD1 (6 bases). CDR3 length: 13 residues. Trimming left V 5 bases short and J 9 bases short, with 14 bases between. Here the CDR3 DNA reads TGTGCCAGCAGTCGACAGGAGAACGGTGAGCAGTTCTTC. It specifies CASSRQENGEQFF.

The sample holds a few counts of this clonotype. The chain combines TRBV7-9 with TRBJ2-7; 8 nucleotides line up with TRBD1. Germline V gene sequence: CDR1 SEHNR, CDR2 FQNEAQ (reference sequence). CDR3 length: 17 residues. V lost 5 bases and J lost 3; bases outside the gene matches: 15. The CDR3, as DNA: TGTGCCAGCAGCCAATCCGGGACAGGTGAGCAGGACTACGAGCAGTACTTC. Translating it yields CASSQSGTGEQDYEQYF.

The CDR3 bases are TGTGCCAGTTGGGGCCGGAGAGATGGGGATGAGCAGTTCTTC. Its protein is CASWGRRDGDEQFF. This sequence joins TRBV6-5 and TRBJ2-1, with a tentative D call TRBD1 (5 bases). The CDR3 is 14 amino acids. The germline V gene encodes CDR1 MNHEY and CDR2 SVGAGI. V lost 9 bases to trimming and J lost 8 bases, with 20 bases between them.

This clonotype showed up many times. This chain uses TRBV6-2 or TRBV6-3 with TRBJ2-3; 7 nucleotides agree with TRBD2. The V and J ends lost 0 bases and 10 bases, in that order; junction bases with no gene match: 13. The CDR3 length is 16 residues. CDR1 is MNHEY and CDR2 is SVGEGT in the germline V gene. DNA of the CDR3: TGTGCCAGCAGTTACTCCGGGGCGGGAGCCCCCGATGCGCAGTATTTT. This gives the protein CASSYSGAGAPDAQYF.

The chain is built from TRBV6-1 and TRBJ1-2; TRBD1 aligns across 7 bases. The CDR3 is 15 amino acids. The germline V gene encodes CDR1 MNHNS and CDR2 SASEGT. The V and J ends lost 3 bases and 0 bases, in that order; junction bases with no gene match: 4. The CDR3 here is CASSDLGQSNYGYTF. The CDR3, as DNA: TGTGCCAGCAGTGATTTGGGACAGTCTAACTATGGCTACACCTTC.

This clonotype was observed a handful of times. The gene calls are TRBV6-2 or TRBV6-3 and TRBJ2-1; D perhaps matches TRBD2 (6 bases). Trimming took 4 bases from V and 6 from J, leaving 13 bases between them. Germline values: CDR1 MNHEY, CDR2 SVGEGT. The CDR3 loop spans 14 amino acids. In nucleotides, the CDR3 is TGTGCCAGCAGTTCCGTTACTAGCCCCAATGAGCAGTTCTTC. This encodes CASSSVTSPNEQFF.